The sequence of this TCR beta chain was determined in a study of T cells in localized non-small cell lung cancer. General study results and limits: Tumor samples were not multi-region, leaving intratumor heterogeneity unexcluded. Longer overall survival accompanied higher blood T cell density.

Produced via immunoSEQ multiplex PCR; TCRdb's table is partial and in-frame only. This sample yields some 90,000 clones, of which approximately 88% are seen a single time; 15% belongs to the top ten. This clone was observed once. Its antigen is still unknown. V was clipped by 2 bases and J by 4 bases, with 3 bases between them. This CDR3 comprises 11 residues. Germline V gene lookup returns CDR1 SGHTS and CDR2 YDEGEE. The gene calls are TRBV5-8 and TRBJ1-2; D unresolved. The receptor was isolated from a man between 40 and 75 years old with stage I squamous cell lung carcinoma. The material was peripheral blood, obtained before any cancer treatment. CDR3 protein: CASSFSYGYTF. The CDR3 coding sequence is TGTGCCAGCAGCTTTTCCTATGGCTACACCTTC.